This is a list of T cell receptor beta chains from one sample in a study of T cell changes during pregnancy in multiple sclerosis. Some clones are missing from TCRdb's copy, which holds only in-frame ones; the method was immunoSEQ multiplex PCR. In the table there are 50,000 to 55,000 clones, roughly 90% of which are singletons. The material sequenced was CD4+ T cells from peripheral blood mononuclear cells, taken after pregnancy. The receptors stem from a female donor with multiple sclerosis, enrolled in a pregnancy study. CDR3s include the opening cysteine and the closing phenylalanine or tryptophan. The order of the fields is CDR3 protein, CDR3 DNA, clone size, V gene, J gene, D gene. The D gene is left open where the match is weak. Size is omitted from some rows. Given values are once, few, many or a class for expanded clones.

CASSPRTGNEQYF	TGCGCCAGCAGCCCCCGTACGGGTAACGAGCAGTACTTC	.	TRBV4-1	TRBJ2-7	.
CASTRGQGSYEQYF	TGTGCCAGCACTCGAGGACAGGGTTCCTACGAGCAGTACTTC	.	TRBV25-1	TRBJ2-7	TRBD1
CASSVSFRSREAPLPYNEQFF	TGTGCCAGCAGCGTGAGCTTTCGGTCGCGGGAGGCCCCCCTCCCTTACAATGAGCAGTTCTTC	.	TRBV9	TRBJ2-1	TRBD2
CASSSQGGKTEAFF	TGTGCCAGCAGCTCACAGGGCGGAAAAACTGAAGCTTTCTTT	once	TRBV5-4	TRBJ1-1	.
CASSPLGRGASSYNEQFF	TGTGCCAGCTCACCTCTGGGCAGGGGAGCGAGCTCCTACAATGAGCAGTTCTTC	.	TRBV18	TRBJ2-1	.
CASSFDRGRSGELFF	TGCGCCAGCAGCTTCGACAGGGGGCGTAGCGGGGAGCTGTTTTTT	.	TRBV5-1	TRBJ2-2	TRBD1
CASRQGWTGELFF	TGTGCCAGCAGACAGGGTTGGACCGGGGAGCTGTTTTTT	.	TRBV2	TRBJ2-2	.
CASNPGTDRSGANVLTF	TGTGCCAGCAATCCCGGGACAGATCGCTCTGGGGCCAACGTCCTGACTTTC	.	TRBV2	TRBJ2-6	TRBD1
CASSLGLDTQYF	TGTGCCAGCAGCTTAGGACTAGATACGCAGTATTTT	many	TRBV7-9	TRBJ2-3	.
CASSRRAGQNTGELFF	TGTGCCAGTAGTCGGAGAGCGGGACAGAACACCGGGGAGCTGTTTTTT	once	TRBV19	TRBJ2-2	.
CASRVAGHRTDTQYF	TGTGCCAGCAGGGTAGCGGGTCACCGCACAGATACGCAGTATTTT	.	TRBV28	TRBJ2-3	TRBD2
CASSDGQGDYGYTF	TGTGCCAGCAGCGACGGACAGGGCGACTATGGCTACACCTTC	.	TRBV9	TRBJ1-2	TRBD1
CASSIDSGTGGITDTQYF	TGTGCCAGTAGTATAGATTCCGGGACAGGGGGCATCACAGATACGCAGTATTTT	.	TRBV19	TRBJ2-3	TRBD1
CASSLGGRGGHEQFF	TGTGCCAGCAGCTTAGGAGGGCGGGGGGGGCATGAGCAGTTCTTC	.	TRBV11-3	TRBJ2-1	TRBD2
CASSLGTSRIYEQYF	TGCGCCAGCAGCTTGGGGACTAGCAGAATCTACGAGCAGTACTTC	once	TRBV5-1	TRBJ2-7	TRBD2
CASRAGQKTSGANVLTF	TGCGCCAGCAGAGCGGGACAAAAAACATCTGGGGCCAACGTCCTGACTTTC	.	TRBV5-1	TRBJ2-6	.
CAISGQAVSHEQYF	TGTGCCATCAGTGGTCAAGCGGTATCCCACGAGCAGTACTTC	.	TRBV10-3	TRBJ2-7	.
CASSQLQGSAEAFF	TGTGCCAGCAGCCAATTACAGGGATCCGCTGAAGCTTTCTTT	.	TRBV16	TRBJ1-1	.
CASSISLANTQYF	TGTGCCAGTAGTATTTCCCTAGCAAATACGCAGTATTTT	.	TRBV19	TRBJ2-3	.
CASSGGTVFAQHF	TGTGCCAGCAGTGGTGGGACAGTTTTTGCCCAGCATTTT	.	TRBV27	TRBJ1-5	TRBD1
CASSTGQGGLTGELFF	TGTGCCAGCAGCACCGGACAGGGGGGATTAACCGGGGAGCTGTTTTTT	.	TRBV7-2	TRBJ2-2	TRBD1
CASSSVFGRGVETQYF	TGTGCCAGCAGTTCGGTTTTCGGGAGAGGTGTGGAGACCCAGTACTTC	.	TRBV6-5	TRBJ2-5	.
CASSFSLRGGNQPQHF	TGTGCCAGCAGCTTTAGCCTCAGGGGTGGCAATCAGCCCCAGCATTTT	.	TRBV11-3	TRBJ1-5	.
CSAASGGEQYF	TGCAGTGCAGCTAGCGGGGGCGAGCAGTACTTC	.	TRBV20-1	TRBJ2-7	TRBD2
CATSRGPGKGSYNEQFF	TGTGCCACCAGCAGAGGTCCCGGGAAAGGTTCCTACAATGAGCAGTTCTTC	.	TRBV15	TRBJ2-1	.
CASSLRDSYGYTF	TGCGCCAGCAGCCTCCGGGATTCCTATGGCTACACCTTC	.	TRBV5-1	TRBJ1-2	.
CASSLVGETDTQYF	TGTGCCAGCAGCTTAGTAGGGGAAACAGATACGCAGTATTTT	.	TRBV7-8	TRBJ2-3	.
CASSWAGGETQYF	TGTGCCAGCAGTTGGGCGGGAGGAGAGACCCAGTACTTC	.	TRBV6-5	TRBJ2-5	TRBD2
CASSYRSGPTDTQYF	TGTGCCAGCTCCTACCGTAGCGGACCCACAGATACGCAGTATTTT	.	TRBV6-4	TRBJ2-3	.
CASSLRRGPYNEQFF	TGTGCCAGCAGCTTAAGGCGGGGACCTTACAATGAGCAGTTCTTC	.	TRBV13	TRBJ2-1	.
CASSPRGLGSYEQYF	TGTGCCAGCAGCCCCCGCGGTCTTGGTTCCTACGAGCAGTACTTC	.	TRBV9	TRBJ2-7	.
CASSPTPGQRGGYTF	TGTGCCAGCAGCCCGACCCCCGGGCAGCGAGGGGGCTACACCTTC	.	TRBV5-6	TRBJ1-2	.
CASTIEDLNTEAFF	TGTGCCAGCACTATCGAGGATCTAAACACTGAAGCTTTCTTT	few	TRBV6-1	TRBJ1-1	.
CASSLDGQGREYF	TGTGCCAGCAGCTTGGACGGACAGGGGCGGGAGTATTTT	.	TRBV5-6	TRBJ2-3	TRBD1
CACKGGDGYTF	TGTGCCTGCAAAGGGGGGGATGGCTACACCTTC	.	TRBV30	TRBJ1-2	.
CASSYRQGNLQYF	TGTGCCAGCAGTTACCGACAGGGGAATCTTCAGTACTTC	.	TRBV6-5	TRBJ2-4	TRBD1
CAWSVSSNQPQHF	TGTGCCTGGAGTGTCAGTAGCAATCAGCCCCAGCATTTT	.	TRBV30	TRBJ1-5	.
CASSLSGRHNEKLFF	TGTGCCAGCAGTTTATCTGGGCGACATAATGAAAAACTGTTTTTT	.	TRBV27	TRBJ1-4	.
CASSSLDRDTEAFF	TGTGCCAGCAGCTCCTTGGACAGGGACACTGAAGCTTTCTTT	.	TRBV11-2	TRBJ1-1	TRBD1
CASRQGEINTGELFF	TGTGCCAGTAGGCAGGGGGAGATTAACACCGGGGAGCTGTTTTTT	once	TRBV19	TRBJ2-2	TRBD1
CASSQAGAGNNSPLHF	TGTGCCAGCAGCCAAGCTGGGGCAGGGAATAATTCACCCCTCCACTTT	.	TRBV4-2	TRBJ1-6	.
CASSASRPGSNQPQHF	TGTGCCAGCAGCGCTTCGCGGCCGGGTAGCAATCAGCCCCAGCATTTT	.	TRBV27	TRBJ1-5	.
CASSLTGGGSYEQYF	TGTGCCAGCTCACTAACAGGGGGTGGAAGCTACGAGCAGTACTTC	.	TRBV18	TRBJ2-7	TRBD1
CASSRVVTEAFF	TGTGCCAGCAGCCGGGTAGTCACTGAAGCTTTCTTT	.	TRBV2	TRBJ1-1	.
CSLMTSPSSGNTIYF	TGCAGCCTTATGACATCTCCTTCCTCTGGAAACACCATATATTTT	.	TRBV29-1	TRBJ1-3	.
CASRAGTSGNTDTQYF	TGTGCCAGTAGGGCCGGGACTAGCGGGAACACAGATACGCAGTATTTT	.	TRBV19	TRBJ2-3	TRBD2
CASSVGQGSGGYTF	TGTGCCAGCAGCGTAGGACAGGGGTCCGGTGGCTACACCTTC	.	TRBV9	TRBJ1-2	TRBD1
CATGRHIGPYEQYF	TGTGCCACCGGCAGGCATATCGGCCCCTACGAGCAGTACTTC	.	TRBV28	TRBJ2-7	.
CASSRGGLAGVYLAKNIQYF	TGTGCCAGCAGTCGTGGGGGGCTAGCGGGGGTCTACCTAGCCAAAAACATTCAGTACTTC	.	TRBV28	TRBJ2-4	TRBD2
CASSQGLAGVNEQFF	TGCGCCAGCAGCCAGGGACTAGCGGGAGTAAATGAGCAGTTCTTC	.	TRBV4-3	TRBJ2-1	TRBD2
CASSLVSAAGANVLTF	TGCGCCAGCAGCTTGGTATCGGCGGCTGGGGCCAACGTCCTGACTTTC	.	TRBV5-1	TRBJ2-6	.
CASSQRLAGNEQFF	TGTGCCAGTAGTCAAAGACTAGCGGGCAATGAGCAGTTCTTC	.	TRBV19	TRBJ2-1	TRBD2
CASSQSGAHGHTQYF	TGCGCCAGCAGCCAATCGGGAGCTCACGGCCATACGCAGTATTTT	.	TRBV5-1	TRBJ2-3	.
CASSPRYQRHEKLFF	TGTGCCAGCTCACCCAGGTATCAACGCCATGAAAAACTGTTTTTT	.	TRBV18	TRBJ1-4	.